These 14 T cell receptor beta chains were sequenced from one sample in a study of response to subunit inactivated influenza vaccine. Via MiXCR, TCRdb re-called the RT-PCR reads, giving one row per CDR3 protein. The table includes some 190,000 distinct CDR3 sequences, approximately 14% detected once. The material sequenced was CD8+ T cells sorted from PBMCs, taken approximately 5 days after vaccination. These receptors were collected from a man between 50 and 59 years old who received an inactivated influenza vaccine.

The V call is TRBV23-1, the J call TRBJ1-5; unclear D gene. TRBV23-1 is identified as an open reading frame with a role that is uncertain. Trimming took 8 bases from V and 3 from J, leaving 17 bases between them. This CDR3 region has 15 residues. The CDR3 coding sequence is TGCGCCAGCGGGGAGAACACTCGGCCCAATCAGCCCCAGCATTTT. This gives the protein CASGENTRPNQPQHF.

The V and J genes are TRBV7-9 and TRBJ2-5; D is ambiguous. Germline V gene sequence: CDR1 SEHNR, CDR2 FQNEAQ (reference sequence). V was shortened by 0 bases and J by 2 bases, with 10 bases between the two germline ends. There are 15 residues in the CDR3. The CDR3 spells CASSLALGVQETQYF. DNA for the CDR3: TGTGCCAGCAGCTTAGCGTTGGGTGTTCAAGAGACCCAGTACTTC.

The chain has TRBV11-2 and TRBJ2-5; 10 bases align to TRBD2. The junction had 4 bases not matched to a gene; V was cut back by 5 bases and J by 4 bases. This CDR3 is 14 amino acids long. CDR1 is SGHAT and CDR2 is FQNNGV in the germline V gene. This CDR3 reads CASSRAGGRETQYF. CDR3 bases: TGTGCCAGCAGCCGAGCGGGGGGGCGAGAGACCCAGTACTTC.

The chain employs TRBV24-1 and TRBJ2-1; D perhaps matches TRBD1 (6 bases). CDR3 length: 14 amino acids. Germline V gene lookup returns CDR1 KGHDR and CDR2 SFDVKD. V was pared by 1 base and J by 9 bases, with 12 bases between. The CDR3 here is CATSDFRTGFEQFF. The CDR3 DNA is TGTGCCACCAGTGATTTTCGTACAGGGTTTGAGCAGTTCTTC.

This clonotype came up many times. The V call is TRBV10-3, the J call TRBJ2-3, with TRBD1 matching 11 bases. The CDR3 has 15 residues. Germline V lookup: CDR1 ENHRY, CDR2 SYGVKD. The V and J ends lost 8 bases and 3 bases, in that order; junction bases with no gene match: 7. The DNA for the CDR3 is TGTGCCATCGGACAGGGGGCCCAACCTACAGATACGCAGTATTTT. Translating gives CAIGQGAQPTDTQYF.

The chain employs TRBV6-2 or TRBV6-3 and TRBJ2-1; D not resolved. The CDR3 sequence is 13 residues long. The V end was cut by 2 bases, the J end by 4 bases, with 6 bases between. The germline V gene has CDR1 MNHEY and CDR2 SVGEGT. DNA for the CDR3: TGTGCCAGCAGTTACGCGGATTACAATGAGCAGTTCTTC. Its translation is CASSYADYNEQFF.

This clonotype has only a few counts. The chain links TRBV4-3 to TRBJ2-3; 7 bases are shared with TRBD1. CDR1 is LGHNA, CDR2 YSLEER, per germline. This CDR3 region has 15 residues. Germline trimming cut 1 base from V and 8 bases from J; bases unmatched to any gene: 9. The CDR3 protein is CASSQVRGLSGTQYF. The DNA for the CDR3 is TGCGCCAGCAGCCAAGTCAGGGGGTTGTCGGGTACGCAGTATTTT.

J is TRBJ1-1 and V is TRBV10-3, with D perhaps matching TRBD1 (5 bases). Germline values: CDR1 ENHRY, CDR2 SYGVKD. V lost 6 bases and J lost 3, with 17 bases in between. This CDR3 has 15 residues. DNA for the CDR3: TGTGCCATCAGGACATCGAGGGGCGCTGACACTGAAGCTTTCTTT. This encodes CAIRTSRGADTEAFF.

The chain recombines TRBV12-3 or TRBV12-4 with TRBJ1-2; no clear D. Trimming cost V 2 bases and J 0 bases, with 7 bases left between them. The CDR3 runs 14 residues. The DNA for the CDR3 is TGTGCCAGCAGTTTACGGATTTCTAACTATGGCTACACCTTC. Its protein product is CASSLRISNYGYTF.

V usage is TRBV11-2 and J usage is TRBJ1-2; no clear D gene. V lost 0 bases to trimming and J lost 3 bases, with 5 bases between them. Germline V gene lookup returns CDR1 SGHAT and CDR2 FQNNGV. The CDR3 is made up of 13 amino acids. CDR3 in DNA: TGTGCCAGCAGCTTAGAGGGATACTATGGCTACACCTTC. The encoded protein is CASSLEGYYGYTF.

This clonotype has ten or more counts. The chain uses TRBV12-3 or TRBV12-4 and TRBJ2-3, with D perhaps TRBD1 (6 bases). The CDR3 totals 15 residues. Trimming pared 3 bases from V and 2 bases from J, leaving 12 bases between. CDR3 residues: CASSLRQGPTDTQYF. CDR3 DNA: TGTGCCAGCAGTTTGAGGCAGGGGCCCACAGATACGCAGTATTTT.

The table lists this clonotype with a few counts. V and J are TRBV6-2 or TRBV6-3 and TRBJ2-2, with a weak D call TRBD2 (6 bases). CDR3 length: 15 amino acids. The germline gives CDR1 MNHEY, CDR2 SVGEGT. Between the trimmed V and J ends, which lost 2 bases and 1 base, there was a span of 8 bases. The CDR3 sequence: CASSYGRENTGELFF. CDR3 nucleotide sequence: TGTGCCAGCAGTTACGGGCGGGAGAACACCGGGGAGCTGTTTTTT.

This clonotype showed up just a few times. The chain uses TRBV10-3 and TRBJ2-1; D is unresolved. The CDR3 loop spans 13 amino acids. Germline V gene sequence: CDR1 ENHRY, CDR2 SYGVKD. V lost 7 bases and J lost 6, with 13 bases in between. The CDR3 nucleotides are TGTGCCATCAAAGGAGAAGGCCCCAATGAGCAGTTCTTC. It codes for CAIKGEGPNEQFF.

The J gene is TRBJ2-5, the V gene TRBV20-1; weak D call: TRBD2 (6 bases). Looked up from germline, CDR1 is DFQATT and CDR2 is SNEGSKA (reference sequence). V was cut by 0 bases and J by 3 bases, with 14 bases left in between. This CDR3 has 15 amino acids. CDR3 DNA: TGCAGTGCTAGAGATCTAATAGCGGCCGAAGAGACCCAGTACTTC. Its protein product is CSARDLIAAEETQYF.